The 19 T cell receptor beta chains listed next were all sequenced from one sample in a study of blood T cell repertoires in COVID-19. Clones were sequenced by immunoSEQ multiplex PCR, and TCRdb holds only the in-frame ones, with some missing. The table shows 35,000 to 45,000 clones, with around 84% occurring only once. The sample consisted of peripheral blood. Receptors originate from a man between 65 and 85 years old with acute or convalescent COVID-19.

Judged by abundance, this clone is hyperexpanded. The chain links TRBV27 to TRBJ2-3; 7 bases map to TRBD2. This CDR3 is built from 15 residues. Germline V lookup: CDR1 MNHEY, CDR2 SMNVEV (reference sequence). J was trimmed by 4 bases and V by 5 bases; bases with no gene match: 9. The CDR3 DNA reads TGTGCCAGCAGTATAGCGGGCCTACCGCCAGATACGCAGTATTTT. It translates to CASSIAGLPPDTQYF.

The rearrangement joins TRBV5-1 to TRBJ2-2, with 7 bases fitting TRBD1. The V and J ends lost 5 bases and 1 base, in that order; junction bases with no gene match: 2. This CDR3 is built from 14 residues. CDR1 and CDR2 (germline): SGHRS, YFSETQ. The CDR3 bases are TGCGCCAGCAGGAGGGGGCTGAACACCGGGGAGCTGTTTTTT. Amino acids: CASRRGLNTGELFF.

The rearrangement uses TRBV28 and TRBJ2-2; TRBD1 is a possible D gene (5 bases). V shed 3 bases and J shed 2 bases, with 7 bases lying between them. The CDR3 is 14 residues long. CDR1 and CDR2 (germline): MDHEN, SYDVKM. The CDR3 region is CASSFRDNTGELFF. CDR3 nucleotides: TGTGCCAGCAGTTTCAGGGATAACACCGGGGAGCTGTTTTTT.

The chain couples TRBV6-6 to TRBJ1-4, with 10 bases matching TRBD1. The CDR3 has 15 residues. The trim removed 2 bases at V and 7 bases at J, leaving 4 bases unmatched. The germline CDR1 and CDR2 sequences are MNHNY and SVGAGI (reference sequence). The CDR3 DNA sequence: TGTGCCAGCAGTTACGTGGGACAGGGGACTGAAAAACTGTTTTTT. Amino acid sequence: CASSYVGQGTEKLFF.

This chain links TRBV18 with TRBJ2-7; 15 nucleotides agree with TRBD2. The germline gives CDR1 KGHSH, CDR2 LQKENI. The length of the CDR3 is 20 residues. V lost 3 bases, J lost 1 base, and 13 bases stayed unmatched. The CDR3 nucleotides are TGTGCCAGCTCACCGTCTCTACCGGGACTAGCGGGGGGTCCTTCCTACGAGCAGTACTTC. Residues: CASSPSLPGLAGGPSYEQYF. The whole variable domain, filled in from reference TRBV18 and TRBJ2-7, reads NAGVMQNPRHLVRRRGQEARLRCSPMKGHSHVYWYRQLPEEGLKFMVYLQKENIIDESGMPKERFSAEFPKEGPSILRIQQVVRGDSAAYFCASSPSLPGLAGGPSYEQYFGPGTRLTVT.

The chain couples TRBV4-1 to TRBJ1-1, with 7 positions matching TRBD1. J was trimmed by 8 bases and V by 2 bases; bases with no gene match: 8. Germline-derived CDR1 and CDR2 are MGHRA and YSYEKL. This CDR3 is 14 amino acids long. The CDR3 is CASSQSRDSQEAFF. The CDR3 coding sequence is TGCGCCAGCAGCCAAAGTCGGGACAGCCAAGAAGCTTTCTTT.

J is TRBJ1-5 and V is TRBV6-5, with 7 bases lining up with TRBD1. Germline lookup yields CDR1 MNHEY and CDR2 SVGAGI. CDR3 length: 15 amino acids. The V and J ends lost 8 bases and 0 bases, in that order; junction bases with no gene match: 7. CDR3 residues: CASRPTGNSNQPQHF. CDR3 sequence (DNA): TGTGCCAGCCGCCCGACAGGGAATAGCAATCAGCCCCAGCATTTT.

This chain links TRBV5-6 with TRBJ1-1, with 7 nucleotides matching TRBD1. Losses at the gene ends were 2 bases for V and 4 bases for J; bases not matched to a gene: 2. This CDR3 region has 13 residues. Germline loops: CDR1 SGHDT, CDR2 YYEEEE. CDR3 nucleotides: TGTGCCAGCAGCTTATCAGGGGGCACTGAAGCTTTCTTT. Translating gives CASSLSGGTEAFF.

This chain connects TRBV7-2 to TRBJ2-5; 15 bases map to TRBD2. The CDR3 is made up of 16 amino acids. V gave up 5 bases and J gave up 10 bases; unmatched junction bases: 11. CDR1 and CDR2 (germline): SGHTA, FQGNSA. The CDR3, as DNA: TGTGCCAGCAGCACCCCCGGACTAGCGGGAGGGCCCGACCAGTACTTC. This translates into CASSTPGLAGGPDQYF.

The rearrangement joins TRBV19 to TRBJ1-4; D call uncertain. Germline values: CDR1 LNHDA, CDR2 SQIVND (reference sequence). V was shortened by 4 bases and J by 8 bases, with 17 bases between the two germline ends. CDR3 length equals 15 residues. The DNA for the CDR3 is TGTGCCAGTAGTAACCCTCGACAAATGGGCGAAAAACTGTTTTTT. This translates into CASSNPRQMGEKLFF.

The gene calls are TRBV19 and TRBJ1-2; 7 bases agree with TRBD1. V was clipped by 2 bases and J by 7 bases; unmatched bases: 7. Germline-derived CDR1 and CDR2 are LNHDA and SQIVND (reference sequence). This CDR3 comprises 14 residues. DNA of the CDR3: TGTGCCAGTAGTATAACAGGGGAGTCTGGTGGCTACACCTTC. This encodes CASSITGESGGYTF.

The chain carries TRBV27 and TRBJ2-3; 11 positions agree with TRBD2. Germline V gene sequence: CDR1 MNHEY, CDR2 SMNVEV (reference sequence). The trim removed 5 bases at V and 0 bases at J, leaving 4 bases unmatched. CDR3 length equals 16 residues. The CDR3 region is CASSPRTSGSTDTQYF. CDR3 in DNA: TGTGCCAGCAGTCCCCGGACTAGCGGGAGCACAGATACGCAGTATTTT.

The chain has TRBV27 and TRBJ1-2, with 7 bases matching TRBD1. CDR1 MNHEY and CDR2 SMNVEV come from the germline V gene (reference sequence). Trimming at V came to 5 bases and at J to 8 bases, leaving 5 bases not matched to a gene. The CDR3 is 12 residues long. CDR3 region: CASSGTVGGYTF. As DNA, the CDR3 is TGTGCCAGCAGTGGGACAGTCGGCGGCTACACCTTC.

V usage is TRBV27 and J usage is TRBJ2-2; 7 bases agree with TRBD2. This CDR3 comprises 16 residues. Germline trimming cut 1 base from V and 4 bases from J; bases unmatched to any gene: 6. CDR1 is MNHEY, CDR2 SMNVEV, per germline (reference sequence). CDR3 amino acids: CASSLYGRSITGELFF. CDR3 DNA: TGTGCCAGCAGTTTATACGGGAGGTCGATCACCGGGGAGCTGTTTTTT.

This chain connects TRBV4-1 to TRBJ1-6; perhaps TRBD1 as D (6 bases). Deletions cut 4 bases from V and 7 bases from J, with 8 bases between. This CDR3 has 13 amino acids. CDR1 and CDR2 (germline): MGHRA, YSYEKL. The CDR3 nucleotides are TGCGCCAGCAGCCCGGGGGGCAATTCACCCCTCCACTTT. Its protein is CASSPGGNSPLHF.

The chain links TRBV28 to TRBJ1-4, with a possible D match to TRBD1 (6 bases). Germline V gives CDR1 MDHEN, CDR2 SYDVKM. The CDR3 covers 12 residues. The V end lost 5 bases, the J end lost 10 bases, and 11 bases lay between the germline ends. The CDR3, as DNA: TGTGCCAGCAGTAGGGGACACTTAAAACTGTTTTTT. It encodes CASSRGHLKLFF. The whole variable domain, remainder taken from reference TRBV28 and TRBJ1-4, is DVKVTQSSRYLVKRTGEKVFLECVQDMDHENMFWYRQDPGLGLRLIYFSYDVKMKEKGDIPEGYSVSREKKERFSLILESASTNQTSMYLCASSRGHLKLFFGSGTQLSVL.

The chain carries TRBV11-2 and TRBJ1-2; 7 bases are a match to TRBD1. The germline CDR1 and CDR2 sequences are SGHAT and FQNNGV. Germline trimming cut 7 bases from V and 4 bases from J; bases unmatched to any gene: 12. CDR3 size: 15 residues. The CDR3 DNA sequence: TGTGCCAGCACTATCGGACAGGCAAAGTCCTATGGCTACACCTTC. It is translated as CASTIGQAKSYGYTF.

This chain joins TRBV10-3 and TRBJ1-4, with 8 bases identical to TRBD1. The CDR3 extends over 13 amino acids. After removal of 10 bases from V and 7 bases from J, the junction contained 8 bases not matched to a gene. The germline V gene has CDR1 ENHRY and CDR2 SYGVKD. This chain's CDR3 is CASGQGVGEKLFF. The CDR3 nucleotides are TGTGCCAGCGGACAGGGAGTCGGTGAAAAACTGTTTTTT.

This chain uses TRBV24-1 with TRBJ2-1, with TRBD1 identical over 7 bases. Germline loops: CDR1 KGHDR, CDR2 SFDVKD. The V and J ends lost 5 bases and 4 bases, in that order; junction bases with no gene match: 7. The CDR3 is 15 residues long. Written as DNA, the CDR3 is TGTGCCACCAGTGGGGGGACAGTGAGATACAATGAGCAGTTCTTC. Translation: CATSGGTVRYNEQFF.